What follows is one T cell receptor (beta chain) and its context. Amplification of TCR beta CDR3 regions was performed using RNA transcripts as template. The study used the HTBI primer set for a first-round RT-PCR of the TCR CDR3. Via MiXCR, TCRdb re-called the multiplex PCR reads, giving one row per CDR3 protein. The sample has about 210,000 distinct CDR3 sequences, approximately 17% seen once. This specimen comes from a study of T cells in Graves' hyperthyroidism and ophthalmopathy. The germline V and J ends were trimmed by 7 bases and 7 bases, with 17 bases remaining between them. The germline CDR1 and CDR2 sequences are SGHRS and YFSETQ. The CDR3 extends over 14 amino acids.

The chain couples TRBV5-1 to TRBJ1-4; perhaps TRBD1 as D (6 bases). The receptor comes from a man in his fifties with Graves' hyperthyroidism. Sequenced material: blood. The CDR3 region has the DNA TGCGCCAGCCGGTACCAGGGGCGACTTGAAAAACTGTTTTTT. Its protein is CASRYQGRLEKLFF.